These 2 T cell receptor beta chains share one sample of origin, sequenced in a study of yellow fever vaccine responses in identical twins. A single record per CDR3 protein comes from TCRdb applying MiXCR to the RT-PCR reads. The data contain under 30,000 distinct CDR3 sequences, 60% to 85% of them seen just once; the ten biggest clones take up about 5%. Source: T cells from blood (PBMCs), unsorted or a sorted subset (not recorded which), taken before or after yellow fever vaccination (not recorded which). The receptors originated from a woman aged 18-30 years who received the yellow fever vaccine.

The rearrangement links TRBV4-2 to TRBJ2-3; 8 nucleotides line up with TRBD1. The CDR3 contains 17 residues. The junction had 10 bases not matched to a gene; V was cut back by 5 bases and J by 0 bases. CDR1 and CDR2 from the germline V gene are LGHNA and YNFKEQ. CDR3 amino acids: CASSSSGTGASTDTQYF. DNA for the CDR3: TGTGCCAGCAGCTCTTCCGGGACAGGAGCTAGCACAGATACGCAGTATTTT.

The chain employs TRBV18 and TRBJ2-3, with D possibly TRBD1 on 5 matching bases. V lost 5 bases and J 2 bases, leaving 17 bases between the germline ends. This CDR3 contains 16 residues. Germline V gives CDR1 KGHSH, CDR2 LQKENI. CDR3 DNA: TGTGCCAGCTCAAAACCACACGACAGATTCACAGATACGCAGTATTTT. Its translation: CASSKPHDRFTDTQYF.